The next 26 T cell receptor beta chains were all read from a single sample in a study of blood T cells in healthy people across ages. Next came a second PCR, run for about 6 to 11 cycles, which used a sample-barcoded 5' primer along with a J-beta primer mix. TCRdb analysed the 5' RACE reads with MiXCR anew, one entry per CDR3 protein. This sample has roughly 2 million distinct CDR3 sequences; about 50% occur once, and the top ten carry about 2.1%. Source material: blood. Receptor source: a woman aged 40 to 50 in good health.

This rearrangement joins TRBV20-1 to TRBJ1-2; D is unclear. The V and J ends lost 1 base and 0 bases respectively, with 15 bases between them. Germline CDR1 is DFQATT and CDR2 is SNEGSKA (reference sequence). The CDR3 consists of 16 residues. CDR3 in DNA: TGCAGTGCTAGAGGGCCAGCGACGACTTCTAACTATGGCTACACCTTC. As protein: CSARGPATTSNYGYTF.

V is TRBV20-1 and J is TRBJ2-7; 9 nucleotides align to TRBD2. The junction had 21 bases not matched to a gene; V was cut back by 6 bases and J by 12 bases. The CDR3 covers 15 residues. Germline lookup yields CDR1 DFQATT and CDR2 SNEGSKA (reference sequence). DNA for the CDR3: TGCAGTGCCCCCGTAGCGGGGGCAGTACAAGAGACCCGGTACTTC. Amino acid sequence: CSAPVAGAVQETRYF.

The chain carries TRBV28 and TRBJ2-5, with 11 bases identical to TRBD2. This CDR3 has 16 residues. Germline V gene sequence: CDR1 MDHEN, CDR2 SYDVKM. Trimming at V came to 5 bases and at J to 1 base, leaving 6 bases not matched to a gene. The DNA of the CDR3 is TGTGCCAGCAGTGAACAGGGACTAGCGGTCCAAGAGACCCAGTACTTC. Its translation is CASSEQGLAVQETQYF.

V and J are TRBV7-2 and TRBJ1-6; D remains unclear. Trimming pared 4 bases from V and 6 bases from J, leaving 22 bases between. Germline-derived CDR1 and CDR2 are SGHTA and FQGNSA. This CDR3 is 18 amino acids long. CDR3: CASSYLLPGSEANSPLHF. In DNA form, the CDR3 reads TGTGCCAGCAGCTACTTGCTTCCCGGGTCCGAAGCTAATTCACCCCTCCACTTT.

The table lists this clonotype with a few counts. The J gene is TRBJ2-1, the V gene TRBV24-1; 8 bases are shared with TRBD1. Per the germline V gene, CDR1 is KGHDR and CDR2 is SFDVKD. The CDR3 consists of 17 residues. Unmatched junction bases numbered 16, after V lost 4 bases and J lost 9 bases. This CDR3 is CATSDATGVPRLGEQFF. The CDR3 region has the DNA TGTGCCACCAGTGACGCGACAGGGGTCCCAAGATTGGGTGAGCAGTTCTTC.

This chain uses TRBV6-2 or TRBV6-3 with TRBJ2-1; perhaps TRBD1 as D (6 bases). The CDR3 sequence is 14 residues long. Deletions cut 6 bases from V and 5 bases from J, with 14 bases between. CDR1 and CDR2 from the germline V gene are MNHEY and SVGEGT. The CDR3 nucleotides read TGTGCCAGCAGCGATTGGAGGACAGACAATGAGCAGTTCTTC. Protein sequence: CASSDWRTDNEQFF.

Of note for this clonotype: At one end, the junction sequence differs from germline, possibly due to a read error. The genes are TRBV6-5 and TRBJ1-2; tentative D call: TRBD1 (5 bases). CDR3 length: 14 residues. Per the germline V gene, CDR1 is MNHEY and CDR2 is SVGAGI. The CDR3 reads CASSYRERDYDYTF. The CDR3 nucleotides are TGTGCCAGCAGTTACAGGGAAAGGGACTATGACTACACCTTC.

This clonotype was observed a few times. The chain recombines TRBV5-1 with TRBJ2-3, with a weak D call TRBD2 (6 bases). The CDR3 runs to 14 residues. CDR1 SGHRS and CDR2 YFSETQ come from the germline V gene. The V end was cut by 0 bases, the J end by 5 bases, with 10 bases between. The CDR3 DNA sequence: TGCGCCAGCAGCTTGGAGGCTAGCGTAGATACGCAGTATTTT. Amino acid sequence: CASSLEASVDTQYF.

This chain links TRBV7-2 with TRBJ2-3; 8 positions agree with TRBD2. The V gene's germline CDR1 is SGHTA and CDR2 FQGNSA. CDR3 length equals 18 residues. V was clipped by 2 bases and J by 0 bases; unmatched bases: 10. CDR3 nucleotides: TGTGCCAGCAGCTTATTCGGGGGGGCGGTGACTAGCACAGATACGCAGTATTTT. Translation gives CASSLFGGAVTSTDTQYF.

This clonotype appeared a few times. The gene calls are TRBV10-2 and TRBJ2-3, with D possibly matching TRBD1 (5 bases). Germline-derived CDR1 and CDR2 are WSHSY and SAAADI. This CDR3 is 14 amino acids long. The germline V and J ends were trimmed by 10 bases and 0 bases, with 14 bases remaining between them. The chain's CDR3 is CATTRGTSTDTQYF. CDR3 nucleotides: TGCGCCACCACAAGGGGAACTAGCACAGATACGCAGTATTTT.

This CDR3 is CSAGRGRGGETQYF. The CDR3 nucleotides read TGCAGTGCTGGACGGGGGCGGGGGGGTGAGACCCAGTACTTC. The chain employs TRBV20-1 and TRBJ2-5; 9 nucleotides line up with TRBD2. The CDR3 length is 14 residues. Germline CDR1 and CDR2: DFQATT and SNEGSKA (reference sequence). V shed 5 bases, J shed 5 bases, and the junction held 9 bases outside the gene matches.

The genes are TRBV5-5 and TRBJ1-6, with D perhaps TRBD1 (5 bases). CDR3 length: 16 residues. CDR1 is SGHKS and CDR2 is YYEKEE in the germline V gene (reference sequence). The V and J ends lost 3 bases and 7 bases respectively, with 17 bases between them. The CDR3 reads CASSSRGISENSPLHF. The CDR3 DNA sequence: TGTGCCAGCAGCTCTCGGGGCATCTCCGAGAATTCACCCCTCCACTTT.

This clonotype was counted at least ten times. V is TRBV4-2 and J is TRBJ2-7; 11 nucleotides line up with TRBD2. The germline gives CDR1 LGHNA, CDR2 YNFKEQ. Trimming removed 3 bases from V and 3 bases from J; junction bases left unmatched: 4. CDR3 length: 15 residues. CDR3 coding DNA: TGTGCCAGCAGCCAGGGGACTAGCGGAGACTACGAGCAGTACTTC. Its translation: CASSQGTSGDYEQYF.

In this sample, this clonotype turned up a few times. The rearrangement uses TRBV9 and TRBJ2-3; a weak D match, TRBD2 (7 bases). Trimming took 0 bases from V and 2 from J, leaving 13 bases between them. The CDR3 has 16 amino acids. In germline, CDR1 is SGDLS, CDR2 YYNGEE. CDR3 residues: CASSVGGGGFTDTQYF. The CDR3 DNA follows: TGTGCCAGCAGCGTAGGAGGCGGGGGCTTCACAGATACGCAGTATTTT.

This clonotype was found a few times. This chain links TRBV24-1 with TRBJ2-3; 9 positions match TRBD2. After removal of 3 bases from V and 3 bases from J, the junction contained 6 bases not matched to a gene. The CDR3 loop spans 16 amino acids. Germline CDR1 reads KGHDR; CDR2 reads SFDVKD. CDR3 sequence (DNA): TGTGCCACCAGTGATCCGCGGGGGGGTAGTACAGATACGCAGTATTTT. This translates into CATSDPRGGSTDTQYF.

The CDR3 DNA sequence: TGCCTCGGATTGGGGGGGCAGAGTGAGCAGTTCTTC. It translates to CLGLGGQSEQFF. The chain uses TRBV29-1 and TRBJ2-1, with D possibly matching TRBD2 (7 bases). Germline assignment: CDR1 SQVTM and CDR2 ANQGSEA. This CDR3 contains 12 residues.

The V and J genes are TRBV4-2 and TRBJ2-7, with D unresolved. Germline assignment: CDR1 LGHNA and CDR2 YNFKEQ. Trimming shortened V by 4 bases and J by 9 bases, and 16 bases separated the two germline ends. The CDR3 runs 13 residues. The CDR3 DNA reads as TGTGCCAGCAGCCGAGAAAGGACCTCTGGGCAGTACTTC. Protein product: CASSRERTSGQYF.

This clonotype has a handful of counts. The V call is TRBV18, the J call TRBJ2-7; a weak D match, TRBD1 (5 bases). V lost 0 bases and J 6 bases, leaving 18 bases between the germline ends. The CDR3 is made up of 16 amino acids. Germline V gene sequence: CDR1 KGHSH, CDR2 LQKENI. CDR3 protein: CASSPPGPQGTTEQYF. In nucleotides, the CDR3 is TGTGCCAGCTCACCACCGGGGCCGCAGGGAACTACCGAGCAGTACTTC.

The chain recombines TRBV15 with TRBJ2-1; TRBD2 agrees at 8 bases. The CDR3 is 15 residues long. Germline loops: CDR1 LNHNV, CDR2 YYDKDF (reference sequence). V shed 8 bases, J shed 7 bases, and the junction held 13 bases outside the gene matches. The CDR3 sequence is CATGRAGAEENEQFF. In DNA, the CDR3 is TGTGCCACCGGCCGAGCGGGGGCAGAAGAGAATGAGCAGTTCTTC.

The V and J genes are TRBV6-5 and TRBJ1-1; 7 bases map to TRBD1. CDR1 is MNHEY and CDR2 is SVGAGI in the germline V gene. The CDR3 has 11 amino acids. J was trimmed by 5 bases and V by 10 bases; bases with no gene match: 4. The CDR3 protein is CATLRGTEAFF. As DNA, the CDR3 is TGTGCCACCCTCAGGGGGACTGAAGCTTTCTTT.

The rearrangement uses TRBV7-9 and TRBJ2-5, with D perhaps matching TRBD1 (6 bases). Per the germline V gene, CDR1 is SEHNR and CDR2 is FQNEAQ (reference sequence). This CDR3 region has 16 residues. V lost 0 bases and J 6 bases, leaving 17 bases between the germline ends. CDR3 amino acids: CASSLALTGPGKTQYF. Written as DNA, the CDR3 is TGTGCCAGCAGCTTAGCACTGACAGGTCCCGGGAAGACCCAGTACTTC. Full variable domain (outside the CDR3, taken from reference TRBV7-9 and TRBJ2-5): DTGVSQNPRHKITKRGQNVTFRCDPISEHNRLYWYRQTLGQGPEFLTYFQNEAQLEKSRLLSDRFSAERPKGSFSTLEIQRTEQGDSAMYLCASSLALTGPGKTQYFGPGTRLLVL.

The V call is TRBV3-1, the J call TRBJ2-5; D possibly corresponds to TRBD1 (6 bases). Germline V lookup: CDR1 LGHDT, CDR2 YNNKEL (reference sequence). V was pared by 2 bases and J by 1 base, with 11 bases between. The CDR3 runs 15 residues. The CDR3 spells CASSQWDIRQETQYF. CDR3 DNA sequence: TGTGCCAGCAGCCAATGGGACATCCGCCAAGAGACCCAGTACTTC.

This clonotype has more than one count but fewer than ten. The chain uses TRBV6-5 and TRBJ2-5; D is undetermined. Germline CDR1 reads MNHEY; CDR2 reads SVGAGI. The CDR3 has 13 amino acids. Trimming removed 0 bases from V and 4 bases from J, with 6 bases in between. CDR3 in amino acids: CASSYSTAETQYF. The CDR3 nucleotides are TGTGCCAGCAGTTACTCGACTGCAGAGACCCAGTACTTC.

This clonotype was counted between two and nine times. V usage is TRBV7-2 and J usage is TRBJ1-5; D unresolved. V lost 2 bases to trimming and J lost 0 bases, with 11 bases between them. Germline values: CDR1 SGHTA, CDR2 FQGNSA. The CDR3 length is 16 residues. In DNA form, the CDR3 reads TGTGCCAGCAGCTTAACGACAAGGGATAGCAATCAGCCCCAGCATTTT. Translated: CASSLTTRDSNQPQHF.

The V and J genes are TRBV29-1 and TRBJ1-2; D is unresolved. Germline lookup yields CDR1 SQVTM and CDR2 ANQGSEA. This CDR3 is 14 amino acids long. V was shortened by 0 bases and J by 4 bases, with 12 bases between the two germline ends. Here the CDR3 DNA reads TGCAGCGTTGAAGATTCGGGGTCCTCCTATGGCTACACCTTC. Translated: CSVEDSGSSYGYTF.

The V gene is TRBV2, the J gene TRBJ2-3, with 11 positions matching TRBD2. The CDR3 runs to 15 residues. Per germline, CDR1 SNHLY and CDR2 FYNNEI. The trim removed 8 bases at V and 0 bases at J, leaving 4 bases unmatched. CDR3 residues: CASATSGGSTDTQYF. DNA of the CDR3: TGTGCCAGCGCTACTAGCGGGGGAAGCACAGATACGCAGTATTTT.